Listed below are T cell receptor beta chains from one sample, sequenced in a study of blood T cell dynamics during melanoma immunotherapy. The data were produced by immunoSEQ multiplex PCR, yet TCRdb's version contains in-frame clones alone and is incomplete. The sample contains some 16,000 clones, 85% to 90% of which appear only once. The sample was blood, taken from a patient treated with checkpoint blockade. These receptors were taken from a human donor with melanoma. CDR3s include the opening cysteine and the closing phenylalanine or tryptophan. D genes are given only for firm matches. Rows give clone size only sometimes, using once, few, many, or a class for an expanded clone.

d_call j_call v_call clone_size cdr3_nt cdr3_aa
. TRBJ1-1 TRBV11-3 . TGTGCCAGCAGCTTAGCTTATAACACTGAAGCTTTCTTT CASSLAYNTEAFF
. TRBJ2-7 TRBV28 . TGTGCCAGCGGGGGCAGGGGCTACGAGCAGTACTTC CASGGRGYEQYF
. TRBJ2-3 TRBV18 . TGTGCCAGCTCACCACCGGGCGGCCACCGTAGGGATACGCAGTATTTT CASSPPGGHRRDTQYF
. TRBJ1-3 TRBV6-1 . TGTGCCAGCAGTGAACTCTCGGGAAACACCATATATTTT CASSELSGNTIYF
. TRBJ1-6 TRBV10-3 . TGTGCCATCAGTGAGTTTGATGGATCACCCCTCCACTTT CAISEFDGSPLHF
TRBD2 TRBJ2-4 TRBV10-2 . TGCGCCAGCAGTGAAAGCCTAGCGGGACAAAACATTCAGTACTTC CASSESLAGQNIQYF
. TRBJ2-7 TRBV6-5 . TGTGCCAGCAGTTATGACCCGAGCTCCTACGAGCAGTACTTC CASSYDPSSYEQYF
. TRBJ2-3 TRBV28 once TGTGCCAGAGAGGATGGGGACACCACAGATACGCAGTATTTT CAREDGDTTDTQYF
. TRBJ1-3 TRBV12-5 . TGTGCTAGTGGTTTGTCCGGGGGGCTCTCTGGAAACACCATATATTTT CASGLSGGLSGNTIYF
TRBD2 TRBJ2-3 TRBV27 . TGTGCCAGCAGTGATAGCGGGGGGTCCGTTTATACGCAGTATTTT CASSDSGGSVYTQYF
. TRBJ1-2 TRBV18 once TGTGCCAGCTCACCAAACAGGGCGGGATATGGCTACACCTTC CASSPNRAGYGYTF
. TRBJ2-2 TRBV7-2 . TGTGCCAGCAGCTTGGAGGGGTCCACCGGGGAGCTGTTTTTT CASSLEGSTGELFF
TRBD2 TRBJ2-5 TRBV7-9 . TGTGCCAGCAGCGAACTAGCGGGGGAACAAGAGACCCAGTACTTC CASSELAGEQETQYF
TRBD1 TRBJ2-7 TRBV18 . TGTGCCAGCTCACGTCGGACAGGGCTTACCTACGAGCAGTACTTC CASSRRTGLTYEQYF
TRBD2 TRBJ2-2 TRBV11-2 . TGTGCCAGCAGCCCCGGGGGGAGAGGCACCGGGGAGCTGTTTTTT CASSPGGRGTGELFF
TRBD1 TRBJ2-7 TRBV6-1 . TGTGCCAGCAGGAGGGGACAGGGAACGGGCGAGCAGTACTTC CASRRGQGTGEQYF
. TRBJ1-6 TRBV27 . TGTGCCAGCAGTTTTCTGGACTCCTATAATTCACCCCTCCACTTT CASSFLDSYNSPLHF